The 2 T cell receptor beta chains below all came from one sample that was sequenced in a study of cytomegalovirus exposure and HLA in healthy donors (TCRdb year 2017). Library method: the immunoSEQ multiplex PCR assay. The multiplex PCR relied on a mix of 60 forward primers for TCR Vbeta segments and 13 reverse primers for TCR Jbeta segments. The table comes from immuneACCESS by way of TCRdb, which keeps in-frame sequences with V and J called. Part of the clones is missing from these tables; in studies checked, under half for an unresolved V gene and the rest for unknown reasons. This sample gives about 140,000 clones in total; roughly 80% of them show up just once. The top ten constitute more than 2.5% of the sample. What was sequenced was PBMCs. These receptors all stem from a man aged 35 to 55 in good health and CMV-seronegative.

The chain carries TRBV27 and TRBJ2-7; 14 bases match TRBD2. V shed 3 bases, J shed 3 bases, and the junction held 7 bases outside the gene matches. The germline CDR1 and CDR2 sequences are MNHEY and SMNVEV (reference sequence). The CDR3 consists of 17 residues. The CDR3: CASSLSWTSGGYYEQYF. The CDR3 DNA is TGTGCCAGCAGTTTGTCATGGACTAGCGGGGGGTACTACGAGCAGTACTTC.

V usage is TRBV9 and J usage is TRBJ1-2; D ambiguous. Trimming removed 5 bases from V and 8 bases from J, with 16 bases in between. The CDR3 runs 13 residues. CDR1 is SGDLS, CDR2 YYNGEE, per germline. CDR3 sequence reads: CASRAEERKGYTF. CDR3 DNA: TGTGCCAGCAGGGCCGAGGAGAGGAAGGGCTACACCTTC.